One sample yielded the 32 T cell receptor beta chains listed below, sequenced in a study of cytomegalovirus exposure and HLA in healthy donors. This PCR relied on a set of 60 Vbeta primers and 13 Jbeta primers. Some clones are missing from TCRdb's copy, which holds only in-frame ones; the method was immunoSEQ multiplex PCR. This table has around 91,000 clones, around four fifths appearing once. Specimen: PBMCs. The origin of the receptors is a male donor in good health and CMV-seropositive.

The chain uses TRBV7-7 and TRBJ2-3; tentatively, D is TRBD1 (6 bases). Germline assignment: CDR1 SSHAT and CDR2 FNYEAQ (reference sequence). Trimming stripped 1 base from V and 1 base from J, with 6 bases between. The CDR3 extends over 14 amino acids. The CDR3 loop is CASSLDRGTDTQYF. CDR3 bases: TGTGCCAGCAGCTTAGACAGGGGCACAGATACGCAGTATTTT.

The V call is TRBV18, the J call TRBJ2-2, with a possible D match to TRBD1 (5 bases). V shed 1 base and J shed 2 bases, with 11 bases lying between them. The CDR3 extends over 16 amino acids. Germline V lookup: CDR1 KGHSH, CDR2 LQKENI. The chain's CDR3 is CASSPRLQGNTGELFF. CDR3 DNA sequence: TGTGCCAGCTCACCACGTCTTCAGGGAAACACCGGGGAGCTGTTTTTT.

The CDR3 loop is CASSGAELFF. CDR3 nucleotides: TGTGCCAGCAGCGGGGCGGAGCTGTTTTTT. V usage is TRBV7-9 and J usage is TRBJ2-2; D is possibly TRBD1 (5 bases). Trimming stripped 5 bases from V and 10 bases from J, with 5 bases between. Germline CDR1 reads SEHNR; CDR2 reads FQNEAQ (reference sequence). This CDR3 spans 10 amino acids.

This sequence joins TRBV19 and TRBJ1-1; D unclear. This CDR3 is 16 amino acids long. Trimming stripped 5 bases from V and 2 bases from J, with 18 bases between. The germline CDR1 and CDR2 sequences are LNHDA and SQIVND (reference sequence). The CDR3 bases are TGTGCCAGTAGTCATGGGAGGATAGGAGGTAACACTGAAGCTTTCTTT. This gives the protein CASSHGRIGGNTEAFF.

The genes are TRBV15 and TRBJ1-4, with 7 bases fitting TRBD1. The germline V gene encodes CDR1 LNHNV and CDR2 YYDKDF (reference sequence). The CDR3 spans 15 residues. J gave up 3 bases and V 5 bases, and 6 bases lay outside the gene matches. CDR3 sequence (DNA): TGTGCCACCAGCGTCCGACAGGGACCTAATGAAAAACTGTTTTTT. Translation: CATSVRQGPNEKLFF.

The CDR3 sequence: CASSLGQGVPMDGYTF. CDR3 coding DNA: TGCGCCAGCAGCTTGGGACAGGGGGTTCCTATGGATGGCTACACCTTC. The chain is built from TRBV5-1 and TRBJ1-2; 9 bases fit TRBD1. The length of the CDR3 is 16 residues. In germline, CDR1 is SGHRS, CDR2 YFSETQ. After removal of 0 bases from V and 6 bases from J, the junction contained 9 bases not matched to a gene.

The genes are TRBV27 and TRBJ2-3; D is possibly TRBD2 (6 bases). The CDR3 sequence is 12 residues long. From germline, CDR1 is MNHEY and CDR2 SMNVEV (reference sequence). The V gene lost 10 bases and the J gene lost 4 bases, with 12 bases spanning the gap. The DNA of the CDR3 is TGTGCCACTAGCGAAAGACCAGATACGCAGTATTTT. As protein: CATSERPDTQYF.

The chain is built from TRBV11-2 and TRBJ2-7; 12 nucleotides agree with TRBD2. Germline values: CDR1 SGHAT, CDR2 FQNNGV. The V gene end was trimmed by 4 bases and the J gene end by 5 bases; junction bases not matched to a gene: 3. The CDR3 runs to 14 residues. CDR3 in amino acids: CASSWSSGRDEQYF. The CDR3 nucleotides read TGTGCCAGCAGCTGGTCTAGCGGGAGGGACGAGCAGTACTTC.

The V and J genes are TRBV5-1 and TRBJ2-1; a weak D match, TRBD2 (6 bases). Trimming took off 4 bases at V and 1 base at J, with 12 bases between the two ends. Germline CDR1 and CDR2: SGHRS and YFSETQ. This CDR3 spans 15 amino acids. Here the CDR3 DNA reads TGCGCCAGCAGCCCTATTAGCGGATCCTACAATGAGCAGTTCTTC. Amino acid sequence: CASSPISGSYNEQFF.

The CDR3 DNA is TGTGCCAGCTCACCACGCGCAAGCTCCTACAATGAGCAGTTCTTC. Its translation: CASSPRASSYNEQFF. V usage is TRBV18 and J usage is TRBJ2-1; no clear D. V was clipped by 1 base and J by 0 bases, with 7 bases between them. Germline V gene data show CDR1 as KGHSH and CDR2 as LQKENI. The CDR3 loop spans 15 amino acids.

The chain links TRBV5-1 to TRBJ1-1, with D perhaps matching TRBD1 (6 bases). Germline CDR1 is SGHRS and CDR2 is YFSETQ. The CDR3 runs to 15 residues. The V gene lost 0 bases and the J gene lost 1 base, with 10 bases spanning the gap. CDR3 sequence reads: CASSLATGQNTEAFF. The CDR3 region has the DNA TGCGCCAGCAGCTTGGCCACAGGGCAGAACACTGAAGCTTTCTTT.

The J gene is TRBJ1-2, the V gene TRBV25-1; 9 bases line up with TRBD1. The CDR3 has 15 amino acids. Trimming cost V 8 bases and J 1 base; bases outside gene matches: 8. The germline CDR1 and CDR2 sequences are MGHDK and SYGVNS. DNA of the CDR3: TGTGCCAGCCTTCCAGGGACAGGGAATAACTATGGCTACACCTTC. Protein sequence: CASLPGTGNNYGYTF.

On this clone: Because the CDR3 is missing its conserved closing phenylalanine or tryptophan, this is likely a read error. The chain carries TRBV30 and TRBJ1-4; 8 positions match TRBD1. The CDR3 covers 15 residues. Germline V gives CDR1 GTSNPN, CDR2 SVGIG (reference sequence). V shed 4 bases, J shed 7 bases, and the junction held 11 bases outside the gene matches. CDR3 nucleotide sequence: TGTGCCTGGACCCCACTGACAGGGGCCAGTGAAAAACTGTTTGTT. Its protein is CAWTPLTGASEKLFV.

V is TRBV5-6 and J is TRBJ2-7, with TRBD2 identical over 10 bases. Germline V gene sequence: CDR1 SGHDT, CDR2 YYEEEE. The CDR3 runs 18 residues. The junction had 14 bases not matched to a gene; V was cut back by 2 bases and J by 3 bases. CDR3 sequence: CASSFTPSLAGGIYEQYF. The DNA for the CDR3 is TGTGCCAGCAGCTTTACCCCCTCATTAGCGGGGGGCATCTACGAGCAGTACTTC. Full variable domain (outside the CDR3, taken from reference TRBV5-6 and TRBJ2-7): DAGVTQSPTHLIKTRGQQVTLRCSPKSGHDTVSWYQQALGQGPQFIFQYYEEEERQRGNFPDRFSGHQFPNYSSELNVNALLLGDSALYLCASSFTPSLAGGIYEQYFGPGTRLTVT.

This chain uses TRBV4-2 with TRBJ2-7; D possibly corresponds to TRBD1 (5 bases). V shed 4 bases and J shed 9 bases, with 13 bases lying between them. Germline loops: CDR1 LGHNA, CDR2 YNFKEQ. The CDR3 loop spans 12 amino acids. CDR3 DNA sequence: TGTGCCAGCAGCCCTCTTACAGGACGGCAGTACTTC. This translates into CASSPLTGRQYF.

This chain links TRBV29-1 with TRBJ2-1; 12 nucleotides line up with TRBD1. The germline gives CDR1 SQVTM, CDR2 ANQGSEA. J lost 10 bases, V lost 3 bases, and 10 bases had no gene match. The CDR3 runs 15 residues. In DNA, the CDR3 is TGCAGCGTTGATCTCTTGGGGACAGGGGGCTCCGAGCAGTTCTTC. Translating it yields CSVDLLGTGGSEQFF.

J is TRBJ2-7 and V is TRBV5-1; the match to TRBD1 covers 8 bases. The V segment lost 3 bases and the J segment 6 bases; nucleotides outside the gene matches: 11. Germline-derived CDR1 and CDR2 are SGHRS and YFSETQ. The CDR3 extends over 15 amino acids. The CDR3 DNA follows: TGCGCCAGCAGCTCCGAACAGGGGGAAGCGTCCGAGCAGTACTTC. Translating it yields CASSSEQGEASEQYF.

The V gene is TRBV7-9, the J gene TRBJ2-2; D gene uncertain. Per germline, CDR1 SEHNR and CDR2 FQNEAQ (reference sequence). This CDR3 contains 12 residues. The germline V and J ends were trimmed by 5 bases and 5 bases, with 6 bases remaining between them. The CDR3: CASSPQTGELFF. CDR3 bases: TGTGCCAGCAGCCCCCAGACCGGGGAGCTGTTTTTT.

The V and J genes are TRBV5-1 and TRBJ2-1, with 12 positions matching TRBD2. With 5 bases clipped from V and 6 bases from J, the junction kept 9 bases outside the gene matches. Germline V gene lookup returns CDR1 SGHRS and CDR2 YFSETQ. This CDR3 has 16 amino acids. The CDR3 nucleotides are TGCGCCAGCAGTCGGGGTGCGACTAGCGGGGGCAATGAGCAGTTCTTC. Protein: CASSRGATSGGNEQFF.

The rearrangement uses TRBV7-3 and TRBJ1-2, with 9 bases fitting TRBD1. Germline CDR1 and CDR2: SGHTA and FQGTGA. The CDR3 is 19 residues long. With 5 bases clipped from V and 3 bases from J, the junction kept 19 bases outside the gene matches. CDR3 sequence: CASSIVPLGTGTPYYGYTF. The CDR3 DNA follows: TGTGCCAGCAGCATTGTCCCCCTCGGGACAGGGACCCCTTACTATGGCTACACCTTC.

This chain links TRBV25-1 with TRBJ1-1; 9 nucleotides agree with TRBD1. V gave up 5 bases and J gave up 7 bases; unmatched junction bases: 5. Germline V gene lookup returns CDR1 MGHDK and CDR2 SYGVNS. The CDR3 spans 13 residues. CDR3 residues: CASSTGGRGEAFF. In DNA form, the CDR3 reads TGTGCCAGCAGTACAGGGGGCAGAGGTGAAGCTTTCTTT.

This sequence joins TRBV20-1 and TRBJ1-1; perhaps TRBD1 as D (6 bases). There are 11 residues in the CDR3. Germline V lookup: CDR1 DFQATT, CDR2 SNEGSKA (reference sequence). Here the CDR3 DNA reads TGCAGGCTGGGGGCGAACACTGAAGCTTTCTTT. Protein: CRLGANTEAFF.

In this sample, this clone turned up a few times. V usage is TRBV4-1 and J usage is TRBJ2-3; D possibly corresponds to TRBD2 (6 bases). With 4 bases removed from V and 7 bases from J, the gap between germline ends came to 21 bases. The CDR3 loop spans 16 amino acids. Germline CDR1 MGHRA, CDR2 YSYEKL. CDR3: CASSLGAGTGWNTQYF. The CDR3 nucleotides are TGCGCCAGCAGCCTCGGGGCGGGGACTGGTTGGAATACGCAGTATTTT.

This chain connects TRBV18 to TRBJ2-7; D is uncertain. This CDR3 has 15 amino acids. Trimming left V 3 bases short and J 6 bases short, with 18 bases between. Germline V lookup: CDR1 KGHSH, CDR2 LQKENI. CDR3 bases: TGTGCCAGCTCACCCGGCGACACGATTCTTGGCGAGCAGTACTTC. This sequence encodes CASSPGDTILGEQYF.

This chain connects TRBV23-1 to TRBJ1-5; 8 bases agree with TRBD1. TRBV23-1 is an open reading frame whose function is uncertain. The CDR3 totals 14 residues. With V trimmed by 3 bases and J by 2 bases, 0 bases remained unmatched. The CDR3 loop reads CASSQTGGNQPQHF. CDR3 DNA: TGCGCCAGCAGTCAGACAGGGGGCAATCAGCCCCAGCATTTT.

The chain couples TRBV11-2 to TRBJ1-1; D is undetermined. Deletions cut 4 bases from V and 4 bases from J, with 7 bases between. The germline V gene encodes CDR1 SGHAT and CDR2 FQNNGV. The CDR3 length is 12 residues. The CDR3 DNA is TGTGCCAGCAGCTCTGTTATCACTGAAGCTTTCTTT. It is translated as CASSSVITEAFF.

CDR3 region: CASSGGQGVPYRKRFYEQYF. The CDR3 nucleotides are TGTGCCAGCAGTGGGGGTCAGGGGGTACCTTATCGTAAAAGGTTCTACGAGCAGTACTTC. The chain couples TRBV6-1 to TRBJ2-7, with 7 bases matching TRBD1. The CDR3 extends over 20 amino acids. V dropped 4 bases and J dropped 3; count of bases not matched to a gene: 24. CDR1 MNHNS and CDR2 SASEGT come from the germline V gene.

CDR3 amino acids: CASTPLRTGEQYF. In DNA, the CDR3 is TGTGCCAGCACCCCCCTCCGGACAGGCGAGCAGTACTTC. The chain combines TRBV28 with TRBJ2-7, with 7 nucleotides matching TRBD1. The CDR3 has 13 amino acids. The J segment lost 6 bases and the V segment lost 7 bases, leaving 9 bases of the junction unmatched. Germline CDR1 is MDHEN and CDR2 is SYDVKM.

The chain has TRBV10-2 and TRBJ2-2; D gene uncertain. The V gene lost 9 bases and the J gene lost 5 bases, with 16 bases spanning the gap. CDR1 is WSHSY and CDR2 is SAAADI in the germline V gene. The CDR3 contains 14 residues. The CDR3 DNA reads as TGCGCCAGTGAAAACCCTGCTAGAACCGGGGAGCTGTTTTTT. It specifies CASENPARTGELFF.

The J gene is TRBJ2-2, the V gene TRBV15; 9 nucleotides align to TRBD1. CDR3 length: 16 residues. Germline V CDR1 and CDR2: LNHNV, YYDKDF (reference sequence). Trimming took 0 bases from V and 6 from J; bases not matched to a gene: 5. Here the CDR3 DNA reads TGTGCCACCAGCAGAGATTCCGGGACAGGGTCCGGGGAGCTGTTTTTT. Protein sequence: CATSRDSGTGSGELFF. Looking up the rest from reference TRBV15 and TRBJ2-2 gives the full variable domain: DAMVIQNPRYQVTQFGKPVTLSCSQTLNHNVMYWYQQKSSQAPKLLFHYYDKDFNNEADTPDNFQSRRPNTSFCFLDIRSPGLGDTAMYLCATSRDSGTGSGELFFGEGSRLTVL.

The chain carries TRBV7-2 and TRBJ1-1; possible D gene TRBD1, 6 bases. Trimming pared 0 bases from V and 3 bases from J, leaving 14 bases between. CDR1 SGHTA and CDR2 FQGNSA come from the germline V gene. The CDR3 runs 16 residues. DNA for the CDR3: TGTGCCAGCAGCTTAGCTTTCAGGGGATACGACACTGAAGCTTTCTTT. It encodes CASSLAFRGYDTEAFF.

This clone came up a few times. The chain is built from TRBV30 and TRBJ1-5; D is perhaps TRBD1 (6 bases). CDR1 GTSNPN and CDR2 SVGIG come from the germline V gene (reference sequence). The CDR3 runs to 13 residues. V was shortened by 5 bases and J by 6 bases, with 14 bases between the two germline ends. The DNA for the CDR3 is TGTGCCTGGGACGGACAGATAGGTCAGCCCCAGCATTTT. This encodes CAWDGQIGQPQHF. Together with reference TRBV30 and TRBJ1-5, the CDR3 gives the full variable domain: SQTIHQWPATLVQPVGSPLSLECTVEGTSNPNLYWYRQAAGRGLQLLFYSVGIGQISSEVPQNLSASRPQDRQFILSSKKLLLSDSGFYLCAWDGQIGQPQHFGDGTRLSIL.